The 31 T cell receptor beta chains below were found in one sample sequenced in a study of blood T cells in healthy people across ages. It was with a sample-barcoded 5' primer and a J-beta primer mix that a second PCR of roughly 6 to 12 cycles was run. TCRdb re-called the 5' RACE reads with MiXCR, one entry per CDR3 protein. The sample shows 500,000 to 700,000 distinct CDR3 sequences, around 31% of them seen only once. Sequencing input: blood. All receptors derive from a woman aged 80 or over in good health.

This clonotype has a count of ten or more. The chain is built from TRBV5-1 and TRBJ2-7, with 8 bases that match TRBD2. This CDR3 has 13 amino acids. V shed 4 bases, J shed 5 bases, and the junction held 5 bases outside the gene matches. Looked up from germline, CDR1 is SGHRS and CDR2 is YFSETQ. The CDR3 loop reads CASSPGLVDEQYF. DNA for the CDR3: TGCGCCAGCAGCCCGGGACTAGTAGACGAGCAGTACTTC.

Comment on this clonotype: A much larger clone lies a single base off, so this may be a read error. The V and J genes are TRBV9 and TRBJ1-2; D is unresolved. CDR3 length equals 15 residues. Germline V CDR1 and CDR2: SGDLS, YYNGEE. The CDR3 DNA sequence: TGTACCAGCAGCGTAGCTGACCAAGCTAACTATGGCTACACCTTC. Its translation is CTSSVADQANYGYTF.

Concerning this clonotype itself: A much larger clone differs by one base, so this may be a read error. The V gene is TRBV6-2 or TRBV6-3, the J gene TRBJ2-7, with D unresolved. Germline loops: CDR1 MNHEY, CDR2 SVGEGT. V lost 6 bases and J 10 bases, leaving 13 bases between the germline ends. The CDR3 spans 11 residues. The chain's CDR3 is CASRFLGSQYF. Written as DNA, the CDR3 is TGTGCCAGCAGGTTCCTAGGATCCCAGTACTTC.

To note about this clonotype: This may be a read error: a much more frequent sequence differs by one nucleotide. This sequence joins TRBV6-1 and TRBJ2-1; 7 nucleotides line up with TRBD2. The J call may be in error: the DNA end matches TRBJ2-7 better. The CDR3 sequence is 15 residues long. The germline CDR1 and CDR2 sequences are MNHNS and SASEGT. The CDR3 loop reads CASSVLGEGYNEQYF. The CDR3 DNA reads as TGTGCCAGCAGTGTGCTGGGGGAGGGATACAATGAGCAGTACTTC.

This clonotype has only a few counts. This may stem from a read error, because a much larger clone lies one nucleotide away. The rearrangement uses TRBV29-1 and TRBJ2-1, with 10 nucleotides matching TRBD1. Gene TRBJ2-7 matches the end of the DNA better, so the J call may be wrong. The CDR3 spans 15 residues. CDR1 SQVTM and CDR2 ANQGSEA come from the germline V gene. The CDR3: CSVRPGQGTYNEQYF. In DNA, the CDR3 is TGCAGCGTTCGACCGGGACAGGGGACCTACAATGAGCAGTACTTC.

This clonotype was seen many times. This chain uses TRBV3-1 with TRBJ2-3; no clear D. CDR1 and CDR2 (germline): LGHDT, YNNKEL (reference sequence). Trimming removed 5 bases from V and 2 bases from J, with 14 bases in between. The CDR3 extends over 15 amino acids. The CDR3 coding sequence is TGTGCCAGCAGCTCCGCGGCGAGGTACACAGATACGCAGTATTTT. Encoded protein: CASSSAARYTDTQYF.

The chain joins TRBV9 to TRBJ2-2; no firm D call. The CDR3 totals 13 residues. In germline, CDR1 is SGDLS, CDR2 YYNGEE. Trimming removed 3 bases at V and 6 bases at J, with 9 bases between. This CDR3 reads CASSERFAGELFF. The CDR3 DNA reads TGTGCCAGCAGCGAGAGGTTTGCCGGGGAGCTGTTTTTT.

This sequence joins TRBV11-2 and TRBJ2-3, with TRBD2 identical over 7 bases. Trimming at V came to 5 bases and at J to 6 bases, leaving 11 bases not matched to a gene. Germline V lookup: CDR1 SGHAT, CDR2 FQNNGV. The CDR3 runs to 15 residues. This CDR3 is CASSPGIGLVDTQYF. CDR3 nucleotides: TGTGCCAGCAGCCCGGGGATCGGACTAGTCGATACGCAGTATTTT.

A word on this clonotype: Since a much larger clone is just one base distant, this may be a read error. The rearrangement uses TRBV13 and TRBJ2-1, with TRBD1 as a possible D gene (6 bases). The V end was cut by 5 bases, the J end by 10 bases, with 15 bases between. From germline, CDR1 is PRHDT and CDR2 FYEKMQ (reference sequence). This CDR3 has 13 residues. The CDR3 DNA reads TGTGCCAGCAGCCGGACAGAGATTTACGAGCAGTTCTTC. It encodes CASSRTEIYEQFF. The full variable domain, rest sourced from reference TRBV13 and TRBJ2-1, is AAGVIQSPRHLIKEKRETATLKCYPIPRHDTVYWYQQGPGQDPQFLISFYEKMQSDKGSIPDRFSAQQFSDYHSELNMSSLELGDSALYFCASSRTEIYEQFFGPGTRLTVL.

This clonotype was recorded many times. The chain's CDR3 is CSVARTDNEQFF. The CDR3 DNA reads TGCAGCGTAGCACGGACGGACAATGAGCAGTTCTTC. V gene TRBV29-1 combines with J gene TRBJ2-1; D is uncertain. This CDR3 has 12 residues. CDR1 and CDR2 from the germline V gene are SQVTM and ANQGSEA. V gave up 6 bases and J gave up 5 bases, with 11 bases separating them.

This clonotype has only one observation. The V and J genes are TRBV19 and TRBJ2-5, with D perhaps matching TRBD1 (5 bases). This CDR3 has 12 residues. Germline V gene lookup returns CDR1 LNHDA and CDR2 SQIVND (reference sequence). Trimming took 6 bases from V and 3 from J, leaving 8 bases between them. The CDR3 here is CASRGAEETQYF. The CDR3 nucleotides are TGTGCCAGTAGAGGGGCGGAAGAGACCCAGTACTTC.

This clonotype has just a few counts. The chain links TRBV6-6 to TRBJ1-4; D possibly corresponds to TRBD1 (5 bases). CDR1 is MNHNY, CDR2 SVGAGI, per germline (reference sequence). Trimming pared 6 bases from V and 5 bases from J, leaving 22 bases between. This CDR3 region has 17 residues. CDR3 bases: TGTGCCAGCAGCCCTCCGACAGTGTCTCGCCGAAATGAAAAACTGTTTTTT. Residues: CASSPPTVSRRNEKLFF.

In DNA, the CDR3 is TGCAGTGCAGAAAAAGGTACCGCCACAGATACGCAGTATTTT. It is translated as CSAEKGTATDTQYF. The rearrangement links TRBV20-1 to TRBJ2-3; D is undetermined. In germline, CDR1 is DFQATT, CDR2 SNEGSKA (reference sequence). The germline V and J ends were trimmed by 6 bases and 2 bases, with 15 bases remaining between them. The CDR3 contains 14 residues.

This clonotype has just one count. One end of the junction varies from germline; a read error may be responsible. V gene TRBV5-4 combines with J gene TRBJ2-5, with 14 bases aligning to TRBD2. Per the germline V gene, CDR1 is SGHNT and CDR2 is YYREEE (reference sequence). The CDR3 is 18 residues long. CDR3 sequence reads: CASSGGTSGGGSQEAQYF. CDR3 DNA sequence: TGTGCCAGCAGCGGAGGGACTAGCGGGGGAGGAAGCCAAGAGGCCCAGTACTTC.

The chain recombines TRBV12-3 or TRBV12-4 with TRBJ1-1; D might be TRBD1 (6 bases). V was clipped by 3 bases and J by 0 bases, with 17 bases between them. The CDR3 runs to 17 residues. CDR3 nucleotides: TGTGCCAGCAGTTTCGACCGGGGGCTCGGGATGAACACTGAAGCTTTCTTT. This gives the protein CASSFDRGLGMNTEAFF.

This chain connects TRBV5-1 to TRBJ2-5; maybe TRBD2 (6 bases). Deletions cut 4 bases from V and 2 bases from J, with 15 bases between. The CDR3 has 15 residues. Germline V CDR1 and CDR2: SGHRS, YFSETQ. The CDR3 nucleotides are TGCGCCAGCAGCCCCCGACTAGATGAACAAGAGACCCAGTACTTC. Translating it yields CASSPRLDEQETQYF. Full variable domain (missing parts from reference TRBV5-1 and TRBJ2-5): KAGVTQTPRYLIKTRGQQVTLSCSPISGHRSVSWYQQTPGQGLQFLFEYFSETQRNKGNFPGRFSGRQFSNSRSEMNVSTLELGDSALYLCASSPRLDEQETQYFGPGTRLLVL.

The CDR3 region is CASSWRGHSYNEQFF. The CDR3 region has the DNA TGTGCCAGCAGCTGGAGGGGGCACTCCTACAATGAGCAGTTCTTC. The chain has TRBV7-2 and TRBJ2-1; weak D call: TRBD1 (7 bases). The CDR3 has 15 residues. Germline loops: CDR1 SGHTA, CDR2 FQGNSA. The V end lost 4 bases, the J end lost 0 bases, and 10 bases lay between the germline ends.

This clonotype was detected many times. This may be a read error: a much more frequent sequence differs by one nucleotide. CDR3 DNA: TGCACGAGCAGTATGAGCGGGGGGCCACATGAGCAGTTCTTC. Protein: CTSSMSGGPHEQFF. The chain joins TRBV5-1 to TRBJ2-1; 9 bases are a match to TRBD2. The CDR3 runs 14 residues. Germline-derived CDR1 and CDR2 are SGHRS and YFSETQ. The whole variable domain, filled in from reference TRBV5-1 and TRBJ2-1, reads KAGVTQTPRYLIKTRGQQVTLSCSPISGHRSVSWYQQTPGQGLQFLFEYFSETQRNKGNFPGRFSGRQFSNSRSEMNVSTLELGDSALYLCTSSMSGGPHEQFFGPGTRLTVL.

This CDR3 is CASSPAPWETQYF. For the CDR3, the DNA is TGTGCCAGCAGCCCCGCCCCTTGGGAGACCCAGTACTTC. This chain connects TRBV9 to TRBJ2-5; D call uncertain. Germline V gene lookup returns CDR1 SGDLS and CDR2 YYNGEE. This CDR3 contains 13 residues. Trimming shortened V by 4 bases and J by 5 bases, and 12 bases separated the two germline ends.

This chain links TRBV24-1 with TRBJ2-1, with 8 bases identical to TRBD2. The CDR3 covers 14 residues. With V trimmed by 4 bases and J by 13 bases, 11 bases remained unmatched. The germline CDR1 and CDR2 sequences are KGHDR and SFDVKD. CDR3 bases: TGTGCCACCAGTGACAACCTGCGGGGGGCTGGTCAGTTCTTC. It codes for CATSDNLRGAGQFF.

Many counts were recorded for this clonotype. The chain uses TRBV7-9 and TRBJ2-7; D call uncertain. The CDR3 spans 11 residues. Germline-derived CDR1 and CDR2 are SEHNR and FQNEAQ (reference sequence). V lost 2 bases and J lost 7, with 6 bases in between. CDR3 coding DNA: TGTGCCAGCAGCTTATTCGGAGAGCAGTACTTC. This translates into CASSLFGEQYF.

As to this clonotype: A much more abundant neighbour one base away suggests this may be a read error. The J gene is TRBJ2-1, the V gene TRBV9; no clear D. The J call may be faulty, since TRBJ2-7 better matches the DNA end. Looked up from germline, CDR1 is SGDLS and CDR2 is YYNGEE. The CDR3 extends over 14 amino acids. The CDR3 reads CASTRASAYNEQYF. Written as DNA, the CDR3 is TGTGCCAGCACTCGGGCAAGCGCCTACAATGAGCAGTACTTC.

This clonotype was seen only a few times. This chain connects TRBV5-1 to TRBJ1-2, with D perhaps TRBD1 (5 bases). Trimming removed 4 bases at V and 8 bases at J, with 18 bases between. Germline values: CDR1 SGHRS, CDR2 YFSETQ. The CDR3 runs 14 residues. The CDR3 region is CASSLEGPARGYTF. The CDR3 region has the DNA TGCGCCAGCAGCCTGGAGGGGCCCGCTAGAGGCTACACCTTC.

This clonotype occurred many times. This rearrangement joins TRBV5-6 to TRBJ1-2, with a tentative D call TRBD1 (6 bases). This CDR3 has 14 residues. Germline V CDR1 and CDR2: SGHDT, YYEEEE. With 4 bases removed from V and 4 bases from J, the gap between germline ends came to 14 bases. As DNA, the CDR3 is TGTGCCAGCAGCCTAGGACAGAACCTCTATGGCTACACCTTC. Translating it yields CASSLGQNLYGYTF.

The gene calls are TRBV28 and TRBJ1-5; D not resolved. The germline CDR1 and CDR2 sequences are MDHEN and SYDVKM. The CDR3 is 13 amino acids. V was trimmed by 5 bases and J by 5 bases, leaving 10 bases between them. The CDR3 loop is CASSPGPHQPQHF. In nucleotides, the CDR3 is TGTGCCAGCAGTCCCGGACCGCATCAGCCCCAGCATTTT.

The chain employs TRBV29-1 and TRBJ2-7; D remains ambiguous. Germline V gene sequence: CDR1 SQVTM, CDR2 ANQGSEA. The CDR3 sequence is 13 residues long. The V gene lost 0 bases and the J gene lost 0 bases, with 6 bases spanning the gap. The CDR3 sequence: CSVEDESSYEQYF. As DNA, the CDR3 is TGCAGCGTTGAAGACGAAAGCTCCTACGAGCAGTACTTC.

This clonotype has ten or more counts. Here the CDR3 reads CASSEGHRGIVEQFF. The CDR3 coding sequence is TGTGCCAGCAGTGAAGGTCACAGGGGTATAGTTGAGCAGTTCTTC. The chain recombines TRBV9 with TRBJ2-1; 7 nucleotides line up with TRBD1. J lost 9 bases, V lost 5 bases, and 14 bases had no gene match. Germline V gene lookup returns CDR1 SGDLS and CDR2 YYNGEE. The CDR3 is 15 amino acids.

About this clonotype itself: Given a much more abundant clone one base away, this may be a read error. This chain joins TRBV27 and TRBJ2-3; D remains unclear. The CDR3 has 16 amino acids. Germline loops: CDR1 MNHEY, CDR2 SMNVEV (reference sequence). The CDR3 sequence is CASSPTLVLTPDTRYF. CDR3 coding DNA: TGTGCCAGCAGTCCGACCTTGGTCCTAACACCAGATACGCGGTATTTT.

In its sample, this clonotype was seen many times. J is TRBJ1-1 and V is TRBV7-2; D is uncertain. With 5 bases removed from V and 1 base from J, the gap between germline ends came to 11 bases. From germline, CDR1 is SGHTA and CDR2 FQGNSA. The CDR3 extends over 14 amino acids. The CDR3 coding sequence is TGTGCCAGCAGCAAAGGAGTCAGGAACACTGAAGCTTTCTTT. The encoded protein is CASSKGVRNTEAFF.

This clonotype was counted a single time. The germline gene is not matched at one end of the junction; a read error may be the cause. V usage is TRBV12-3 or TRBV12-4 and J usage is TRBJ1-1, with a possible D match to TRBD1 (6 bases). CDR3 length: 14 residues. This CDR3 is CVSRLTGQSPPAFF. In nucleotides, the CDR3 is TGTGTCAGCAGACTTACCGGACAGAGCCCTCCAGCTTTCTTT.

The rearrangement joins TRBV2 to TRBJ1-2; 9 nucleotides agree with TRBD1. Germline V lookup: CDR1 SNHLY, CDR2 FYNNEI. J lost 4 bases, V lost 5 bases, and 8 bases had no gene match. The CDR3 is 15 amino acids. CDR3 amino acids: CASSTADRGSYGYTF. DNA of the CDR3: TGTGCCAGCAGTACCGCGGACAGGGGTAGCTATGGCTACACCTTC.